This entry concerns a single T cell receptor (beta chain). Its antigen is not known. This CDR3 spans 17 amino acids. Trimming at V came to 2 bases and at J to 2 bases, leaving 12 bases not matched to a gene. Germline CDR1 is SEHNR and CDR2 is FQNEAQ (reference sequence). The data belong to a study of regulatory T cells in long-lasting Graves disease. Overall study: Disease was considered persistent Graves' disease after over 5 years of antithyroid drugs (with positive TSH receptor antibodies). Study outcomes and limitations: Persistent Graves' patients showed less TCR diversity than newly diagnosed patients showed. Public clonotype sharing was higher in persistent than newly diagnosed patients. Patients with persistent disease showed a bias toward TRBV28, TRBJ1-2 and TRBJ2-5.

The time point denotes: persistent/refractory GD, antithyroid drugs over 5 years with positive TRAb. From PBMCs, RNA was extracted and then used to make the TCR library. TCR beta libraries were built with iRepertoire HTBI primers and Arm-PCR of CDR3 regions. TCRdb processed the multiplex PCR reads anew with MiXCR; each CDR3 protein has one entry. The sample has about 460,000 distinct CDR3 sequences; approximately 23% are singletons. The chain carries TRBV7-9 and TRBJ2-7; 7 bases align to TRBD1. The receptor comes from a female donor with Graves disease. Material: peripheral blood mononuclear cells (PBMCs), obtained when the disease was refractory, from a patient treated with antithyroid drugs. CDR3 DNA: TGTGCCAGCAGCTTACCTCCCGGGACAGCGCCAGCCTACGAGCAGTACTTC. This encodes CASSLPPGTAPAYEQYF.